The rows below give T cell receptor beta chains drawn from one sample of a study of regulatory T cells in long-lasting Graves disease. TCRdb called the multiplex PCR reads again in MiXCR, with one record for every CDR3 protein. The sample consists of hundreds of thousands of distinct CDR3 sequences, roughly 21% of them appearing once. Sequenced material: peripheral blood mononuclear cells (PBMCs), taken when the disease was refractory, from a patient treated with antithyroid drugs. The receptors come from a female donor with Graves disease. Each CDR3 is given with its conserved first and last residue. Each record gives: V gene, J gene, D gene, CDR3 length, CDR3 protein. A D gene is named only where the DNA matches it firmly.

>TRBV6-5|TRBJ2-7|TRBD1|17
CASSYEGGQGQTYEQYF
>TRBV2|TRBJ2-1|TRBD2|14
CASSRLAGVNEQFF
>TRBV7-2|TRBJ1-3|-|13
CASSQTTGSTIYF
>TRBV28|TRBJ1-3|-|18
CASSWAFAGDTSGNTIYF
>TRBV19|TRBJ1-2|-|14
CASSIGIANYGYTF
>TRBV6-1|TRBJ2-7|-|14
CASRGAHETYEQYF
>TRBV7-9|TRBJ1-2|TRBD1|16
CASTLGSGTGGIGYTF
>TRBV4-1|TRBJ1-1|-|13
CASSQEDSAEAFF
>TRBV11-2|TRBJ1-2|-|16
CASSPLRTESRRGYTF
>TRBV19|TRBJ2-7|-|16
CASTLDGSKTSYEQYF
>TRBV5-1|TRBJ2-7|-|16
CASSFVRGTSTYERYF
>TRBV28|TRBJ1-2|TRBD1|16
CASSLPGTGVDHGYTF
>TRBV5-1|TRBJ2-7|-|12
CASSAGQSEQYF
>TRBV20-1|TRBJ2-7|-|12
CSARAGNYEQYF
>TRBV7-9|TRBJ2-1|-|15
CASSLASAGYNEQFF
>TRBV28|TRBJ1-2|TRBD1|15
CASSYYTGQVDGYTF
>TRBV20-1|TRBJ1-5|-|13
CSAIGSWNQPQHF
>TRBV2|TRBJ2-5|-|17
CASSDARGPKDRETQYF
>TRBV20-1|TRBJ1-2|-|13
CSAGGATNYGYTF
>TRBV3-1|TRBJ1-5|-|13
CASGGDPNQPQHF
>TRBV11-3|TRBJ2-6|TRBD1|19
CASSFAWGQGRSGANVLTF
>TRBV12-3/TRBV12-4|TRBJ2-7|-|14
CASSSSTIGYEQYF
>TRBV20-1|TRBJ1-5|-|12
CSARGPGQPQHF
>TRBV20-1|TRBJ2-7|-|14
CSARDPRGAREQYF
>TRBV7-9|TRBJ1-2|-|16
CASSSDRGLANYGYTF
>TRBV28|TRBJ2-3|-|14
CASSLGTHTDTQYF
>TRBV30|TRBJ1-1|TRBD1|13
CASRTGMDTEAFF
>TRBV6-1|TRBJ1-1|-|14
CASSPITGSPEAFF